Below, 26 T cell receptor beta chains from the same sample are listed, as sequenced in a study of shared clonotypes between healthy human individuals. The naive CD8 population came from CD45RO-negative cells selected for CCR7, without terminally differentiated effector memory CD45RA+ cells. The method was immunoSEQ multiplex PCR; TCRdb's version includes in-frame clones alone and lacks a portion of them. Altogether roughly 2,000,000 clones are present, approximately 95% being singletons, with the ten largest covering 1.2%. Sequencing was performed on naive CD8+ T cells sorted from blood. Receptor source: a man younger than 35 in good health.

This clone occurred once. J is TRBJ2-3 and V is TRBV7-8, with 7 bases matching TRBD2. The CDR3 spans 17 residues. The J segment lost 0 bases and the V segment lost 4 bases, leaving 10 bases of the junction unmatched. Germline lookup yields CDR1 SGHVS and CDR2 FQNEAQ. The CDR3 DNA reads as TGTGCCAGCAGCTCAGAGTGGGGGGGGGAAAGCACAGATACGCAGTATTTT. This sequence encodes CASSSEWGGESTDTQYF.

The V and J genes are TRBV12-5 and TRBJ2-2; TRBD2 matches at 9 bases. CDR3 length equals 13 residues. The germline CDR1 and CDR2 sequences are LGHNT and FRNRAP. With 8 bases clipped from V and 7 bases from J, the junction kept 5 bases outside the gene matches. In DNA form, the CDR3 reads TGTGCTAGTAAGGCGGGAGGGGTCGGGGAGCTGTTTTTT. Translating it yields CASKAGGVGELFF.

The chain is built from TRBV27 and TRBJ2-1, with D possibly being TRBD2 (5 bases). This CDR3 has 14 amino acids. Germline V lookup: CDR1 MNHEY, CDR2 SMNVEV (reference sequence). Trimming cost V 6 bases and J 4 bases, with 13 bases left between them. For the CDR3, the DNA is TGTGCCAGCAGACTCGGACTGGGATACAATGAGCAGTTCTTC. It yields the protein CASRLGLGYNEQFF.

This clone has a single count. CDR3 protein: CASSRTESMTGELFF. The DNA for the CDR3 is TGTGCCAGCAGCCGGACAGAAAGTATGACCGGGGAGCTGTTTTTT. V usage is TRBV13 and J usage is TRBJ2-2; tentative D call: TRBD1 (6 bases). The length of the CDR3 is 15 residues. Germline lookup yields CDR1 PRHDT and CDR2 FYEKMQ (reference sequence). V lost 5 bases and J lost 5, with 15 bases in between.

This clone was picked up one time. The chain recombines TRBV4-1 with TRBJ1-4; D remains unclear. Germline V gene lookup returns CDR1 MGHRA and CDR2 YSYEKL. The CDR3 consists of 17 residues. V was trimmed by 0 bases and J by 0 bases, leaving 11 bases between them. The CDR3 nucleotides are TGCGCCAGCAGCCAAGAGAGGGTCGGGACAACTAATGAAAAACTGTTTTTT. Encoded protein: CASSQERVGTTNEKLFF.

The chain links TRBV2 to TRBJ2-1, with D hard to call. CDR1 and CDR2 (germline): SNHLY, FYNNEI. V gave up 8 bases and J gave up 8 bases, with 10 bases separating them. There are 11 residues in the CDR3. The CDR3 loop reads CASATLDEQFF. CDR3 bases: TGTGCCAGCGCGACTCTAGATGAGCAGTTCTTC.

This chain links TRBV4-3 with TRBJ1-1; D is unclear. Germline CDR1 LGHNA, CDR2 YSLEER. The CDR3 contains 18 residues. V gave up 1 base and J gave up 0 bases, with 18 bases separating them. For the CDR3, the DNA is TGCGCCAGCAGCCAAGTATTAGCGGAGGGAGATATGAACACTGAAGCTTTCTTT. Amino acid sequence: CASSQVLAEGDMNTEAFF.

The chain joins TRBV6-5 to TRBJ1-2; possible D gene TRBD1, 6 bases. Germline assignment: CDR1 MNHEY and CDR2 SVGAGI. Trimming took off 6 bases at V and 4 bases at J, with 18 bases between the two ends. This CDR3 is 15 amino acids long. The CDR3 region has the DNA TGTGCCAGCAGCCACCATGGACAGTTGTTCTATGGCTACACCTTC. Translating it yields CASSHHGQLFYGYTF.

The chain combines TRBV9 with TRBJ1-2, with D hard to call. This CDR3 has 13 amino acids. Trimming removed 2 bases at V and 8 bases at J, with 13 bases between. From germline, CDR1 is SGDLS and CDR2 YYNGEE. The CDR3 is CASSVDGGPGYTF. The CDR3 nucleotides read TGTGCCAGCAGCGTCGATGGCGGTCCCGGCTACACCTTC.

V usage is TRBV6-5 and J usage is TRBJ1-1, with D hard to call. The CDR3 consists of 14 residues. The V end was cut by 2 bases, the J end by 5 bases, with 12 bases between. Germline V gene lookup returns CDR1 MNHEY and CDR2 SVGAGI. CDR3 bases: TGTGCCAGCAGTTACCCGACACTGGGGACTGAAGCTTTCTTT. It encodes CASSYPTLGTEAFF.

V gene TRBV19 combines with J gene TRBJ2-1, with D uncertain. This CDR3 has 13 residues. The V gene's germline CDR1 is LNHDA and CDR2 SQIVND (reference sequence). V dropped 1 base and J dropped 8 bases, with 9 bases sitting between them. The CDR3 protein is CASSIGPLDEQFF. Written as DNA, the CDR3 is TGTGCCAGTAGTATAGGGCCCCTCGATGAGCAGTTCTTC.

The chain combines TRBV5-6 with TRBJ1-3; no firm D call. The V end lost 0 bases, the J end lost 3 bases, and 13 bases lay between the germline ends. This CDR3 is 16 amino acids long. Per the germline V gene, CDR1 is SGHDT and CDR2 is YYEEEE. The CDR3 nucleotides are TGTGCCAGCAGCTTGGCACAAACTTGGAGTGGAAACACCATATATTTT. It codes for CASSLAQTWSGNTIYF. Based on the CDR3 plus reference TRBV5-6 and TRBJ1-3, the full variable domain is DAGVTQSPTHLIKTRGQQVTLRCSPKSGHDTVSWYQQALGQGPQFIFQYYEEEERQRGNFPDRFSGHQFPNYSSELNVNALLLGDSALYLCASSLAQTWSGNTIYFGEGSWLTVV.

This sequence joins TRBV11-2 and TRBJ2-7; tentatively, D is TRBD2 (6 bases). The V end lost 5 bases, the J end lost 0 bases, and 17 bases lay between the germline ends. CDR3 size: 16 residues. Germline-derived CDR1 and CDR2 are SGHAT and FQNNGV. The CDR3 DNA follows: TGTGCCAGCAGCGATCCGGGACTTGAATACTCCTACGAGCAGTACTTC. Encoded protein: CASSDPGLEYSYEQYF.

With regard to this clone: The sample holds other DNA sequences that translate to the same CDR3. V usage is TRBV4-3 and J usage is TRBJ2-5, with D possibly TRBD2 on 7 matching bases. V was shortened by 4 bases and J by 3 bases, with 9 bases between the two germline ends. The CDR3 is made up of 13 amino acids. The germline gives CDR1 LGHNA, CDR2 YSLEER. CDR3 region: CASSPGGEETQYF. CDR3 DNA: TGCGCCAGCAGCCCGGGGGGCGAAGAGACCCAGTACTTC.

The CDR3 region is CASSPMRYDRYEQYF. For the CDR3, the DNA is TGTGCCAGCTCACCAATGAGATACGACAGATACGAGCAGTACTTC. The rearrangement links TRBV18 to TRBJ2-7; D possibly corresponds to TRBD1 (5 bases). The germline V gene has CDR1 KGHSH and CDR2 LQKENI. Trimming cost V 2 bases and J 4 bases, with 15 bases left between them. The CDR3 sequence is 15 residues long.

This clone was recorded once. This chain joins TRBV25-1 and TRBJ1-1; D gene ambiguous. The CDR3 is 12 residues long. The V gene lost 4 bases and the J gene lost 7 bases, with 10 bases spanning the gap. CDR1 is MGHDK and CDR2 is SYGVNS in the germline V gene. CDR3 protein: CASSGWGGEAFF. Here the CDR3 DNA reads TGTGCCAGCAGTGGCTGGGGAGGTGAAGCTTTCTTT.

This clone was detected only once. For the CDR3, the DNA is TGTGCCAGCAGCTTAGCGGGGACAGGGATCGAATACGAGCAGTACTTC. This gives the protein CASSLAGTGIEYEQYF. The chain has TRBV11-3 and TRBJ2-7; 9 nucleotides match TRBD1. Per the germline V gene, CDR1 is SGHNT and CDR2 is YENEEA. V lost 1 base and J lost 4; bases outside the gene matches: 8. The CDR3 is 16 amino acids.

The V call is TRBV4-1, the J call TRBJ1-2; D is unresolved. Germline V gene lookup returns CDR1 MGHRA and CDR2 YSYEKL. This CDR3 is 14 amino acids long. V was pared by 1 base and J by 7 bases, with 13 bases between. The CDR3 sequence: CASSQAGLRGGYTF. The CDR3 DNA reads TGCGCCAGCAGCCAAGCAGGACTTCGGGGTGGCTACACCTTC.

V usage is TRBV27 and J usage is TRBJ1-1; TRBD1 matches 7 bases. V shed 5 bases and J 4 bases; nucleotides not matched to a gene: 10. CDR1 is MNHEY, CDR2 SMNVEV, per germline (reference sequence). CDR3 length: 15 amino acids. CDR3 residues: CASSLTTGHITEAFF. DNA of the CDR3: TGTGCCAGCAGTCTTACGACAGGGCACATCACTGAAGCTTTCTTT.

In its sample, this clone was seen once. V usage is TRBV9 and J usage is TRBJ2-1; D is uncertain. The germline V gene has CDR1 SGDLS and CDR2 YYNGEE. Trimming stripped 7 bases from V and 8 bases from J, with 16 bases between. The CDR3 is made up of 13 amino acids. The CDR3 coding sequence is TGTGCCAGCCGCCCCTCCGCCAGCGATGAGCAGTTCTTC. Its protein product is CASRPSASDEQFF.

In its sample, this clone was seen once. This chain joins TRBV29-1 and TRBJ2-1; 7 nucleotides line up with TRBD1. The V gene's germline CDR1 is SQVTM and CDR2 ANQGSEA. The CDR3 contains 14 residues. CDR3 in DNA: TGCGGATGTTGGGCCGGGACAGTCTACAATGAGCAGTTCTTC. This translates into CGCWAGTVYNEQFF.

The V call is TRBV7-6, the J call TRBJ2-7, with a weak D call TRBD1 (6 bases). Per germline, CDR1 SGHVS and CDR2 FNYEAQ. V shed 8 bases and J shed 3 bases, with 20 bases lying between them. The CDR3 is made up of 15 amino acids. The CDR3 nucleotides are TGTGCCAGCCGGCGGTCAGCAGGGGATTACTACGAGCAGTACTTC. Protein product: CASRRSAGDYYEQYF.

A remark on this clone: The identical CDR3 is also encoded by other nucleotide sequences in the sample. CDR3 in amino acids: CASSYSMGRGWDEQYF. In nucleotides, the CDR3 is TGTGCCAGCAGTTACTCGATGGGCAGGGGATGGGACGAGCAGTACTTC. This chain uses TRBV6-5 with TRBJ2-7; weak D call: TRBD1 (6 bases). The germline V gene has CDR1 MNHEY and CDR2 SVGAGI. The CDR3 spans 16 residues. Between the trimmed V and J ends, which lost 0 bases and 5 bases, there was a span of 17 bases.

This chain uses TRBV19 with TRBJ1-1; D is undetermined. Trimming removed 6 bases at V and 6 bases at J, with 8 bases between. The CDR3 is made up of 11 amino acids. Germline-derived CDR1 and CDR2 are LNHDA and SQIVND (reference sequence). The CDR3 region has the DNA TGTGCCAGTAGCCACGGGCCTGAAGCTTTCTTT. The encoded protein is CASSHGPEAFF. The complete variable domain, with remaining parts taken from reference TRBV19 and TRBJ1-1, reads DGGITQSPKYLFRKEGQNVTLSCEQNLNHDAMYWYRQDPGQGLRLIYYSQIVNDFQKGDIAEGYSVSREKKESFPLTVTSAQKNPTAFYLCASSHGPEAFFGQGTRLTVV.

The CDR3 protein is CASSQDRDEQFF. The CDR3 nucleotides are TGTGCCAGCAGCCAGGACAGGGATGAGCAGTTCTTC. This chain uses TRBV11-2 with TRBJ2-1, with TRBD1 matching over 8 bases. This CDR3 has 12 residues. J gave up 8 bases and V 5 bases, and 2 bases lay outside the gene matches. CDR1 SGHAT and CDR2 FQNNGV come from the germline V gene.

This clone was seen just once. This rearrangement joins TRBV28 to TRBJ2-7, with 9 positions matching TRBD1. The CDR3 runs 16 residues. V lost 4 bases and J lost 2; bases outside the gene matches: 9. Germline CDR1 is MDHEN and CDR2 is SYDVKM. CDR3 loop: CASSSSRDRVAYEQYF. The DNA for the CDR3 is TGTGCCAGCAGTTCCTCCCGGGACAGGGTAGCCTACGAGCAGTACTTC.